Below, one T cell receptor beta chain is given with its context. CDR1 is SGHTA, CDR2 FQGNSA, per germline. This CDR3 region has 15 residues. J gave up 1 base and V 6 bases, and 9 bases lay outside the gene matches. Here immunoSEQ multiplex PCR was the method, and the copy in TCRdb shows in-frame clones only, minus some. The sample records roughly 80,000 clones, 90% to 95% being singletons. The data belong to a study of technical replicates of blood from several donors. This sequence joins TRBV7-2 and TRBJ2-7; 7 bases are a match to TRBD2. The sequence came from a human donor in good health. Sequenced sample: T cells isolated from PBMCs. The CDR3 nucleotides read TGTGCCAGCAGACCAGGGACGGGGGGTTCCTACGAGCAGTACTTC. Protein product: CASRPGTGGSYEQYF.